This paragraph reports one T cell receptor (beta chain). The sample belongs to a study of identical twins. Germline CDR1 reads LGHNA; CDR2 reads YNFKEQ. This CDR3 contains 13 residues. Trimming pared 4 bases from V and 5 bases from J, leaving 11 bases between. MiXCR was run by TCRdb on the 5' RACE reads, yielding one entry per CDR3 protein. The table includes 700,000 or so distinct CDR3 sequences, 8.6% detected once. These data also featured in a second study, about yellow fever vaccine responses in identical twins.

The chain links TRBV4-2 to TRBJ2-5; no reliable D call. This TCR came from a woman aged 18-29 years in good health. Sequencing was done on a sample of PBMCs. The CDR3 nucleotides read TGTGCCAGCAGCCTAGGAGTTTGGGAGACCCAGTACTTC. Its translation: CASSLGVWETQYF.